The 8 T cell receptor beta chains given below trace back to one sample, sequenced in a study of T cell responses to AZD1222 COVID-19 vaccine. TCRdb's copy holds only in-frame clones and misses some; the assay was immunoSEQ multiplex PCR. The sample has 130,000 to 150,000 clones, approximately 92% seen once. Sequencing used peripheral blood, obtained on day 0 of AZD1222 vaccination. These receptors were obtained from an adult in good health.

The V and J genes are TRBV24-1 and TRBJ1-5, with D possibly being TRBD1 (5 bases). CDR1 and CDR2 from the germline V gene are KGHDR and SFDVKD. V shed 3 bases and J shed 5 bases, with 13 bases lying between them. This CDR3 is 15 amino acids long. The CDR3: CATSDDSFGDQPQHF. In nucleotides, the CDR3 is TGTGCCACCAGTGATGACAGTTTTGGCGATCAGCCCCAGCATTTT.

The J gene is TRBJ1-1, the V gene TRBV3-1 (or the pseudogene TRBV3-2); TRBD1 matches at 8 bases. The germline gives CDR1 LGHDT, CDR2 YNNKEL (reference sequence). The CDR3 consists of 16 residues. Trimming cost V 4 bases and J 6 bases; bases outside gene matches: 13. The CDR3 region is CASSPAAGGEKAEAFF. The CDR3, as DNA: TGTGCCAGCAGCCCAGCGGCAGGGGGCGAAAAGGCTGAAGCTTTCTTT.

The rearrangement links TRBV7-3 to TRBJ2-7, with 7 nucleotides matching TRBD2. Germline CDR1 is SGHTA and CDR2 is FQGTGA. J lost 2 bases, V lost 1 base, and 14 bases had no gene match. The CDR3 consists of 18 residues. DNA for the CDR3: TGTGCCAGCAGCTTAAAGAATTGGGCGGGTGGACTAGCCTACGAGCAGTACTTC. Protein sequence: CASSLKNWAGGLAYEQYF.

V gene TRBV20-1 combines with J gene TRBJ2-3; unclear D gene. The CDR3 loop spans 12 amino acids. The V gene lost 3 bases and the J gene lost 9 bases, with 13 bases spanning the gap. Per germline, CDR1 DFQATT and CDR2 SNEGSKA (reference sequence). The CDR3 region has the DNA TGCAGTGCTAGTTACGGAGACATCACGCAGTATTTT. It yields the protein CSASYGDITQYF.

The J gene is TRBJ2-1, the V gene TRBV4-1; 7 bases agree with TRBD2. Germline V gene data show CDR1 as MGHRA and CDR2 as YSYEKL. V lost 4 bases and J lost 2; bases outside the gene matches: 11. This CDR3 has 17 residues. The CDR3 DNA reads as TGCGCCAGCAGCCCCGGCCTCCAGCGGGGTGCCTACAATGAGCAGTTCTTC. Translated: CASSPGLQRGAYNEQFF.

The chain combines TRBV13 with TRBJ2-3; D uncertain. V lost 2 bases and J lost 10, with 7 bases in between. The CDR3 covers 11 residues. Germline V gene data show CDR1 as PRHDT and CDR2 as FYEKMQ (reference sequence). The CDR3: CASSLSTPQYF. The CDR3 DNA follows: TGTGCCAGCAGCTTAAGTACGCCGCAGTATTTT.

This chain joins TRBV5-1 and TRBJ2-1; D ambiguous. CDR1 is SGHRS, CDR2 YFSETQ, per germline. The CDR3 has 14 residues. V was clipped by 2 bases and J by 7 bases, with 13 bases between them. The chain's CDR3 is CASSFAPPENEQFF. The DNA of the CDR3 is TGCGCCAGCAGCTTTGCGCCACCCGAGAATGAGCAGTTCTTC. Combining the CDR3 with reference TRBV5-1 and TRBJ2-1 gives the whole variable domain KAGVTQTPRYLIKTRGQQVTLSCSPISGHRSVSWYQQTPGQGLQFLFEYFSETQRNKGNFPGRFSGRQFSNSRSEMNVSTLELGDSALYLCASSFAPPENEQFFGPGTRLTVL.

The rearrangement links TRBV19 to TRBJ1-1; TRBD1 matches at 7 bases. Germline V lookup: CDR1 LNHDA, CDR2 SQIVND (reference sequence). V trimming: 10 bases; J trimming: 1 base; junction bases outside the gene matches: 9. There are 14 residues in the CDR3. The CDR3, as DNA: TGTGCCAACCTGCCACAGGGGACGAACACTGAAGCTTTCTTT. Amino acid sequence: CANLPQGTNTEAFF.